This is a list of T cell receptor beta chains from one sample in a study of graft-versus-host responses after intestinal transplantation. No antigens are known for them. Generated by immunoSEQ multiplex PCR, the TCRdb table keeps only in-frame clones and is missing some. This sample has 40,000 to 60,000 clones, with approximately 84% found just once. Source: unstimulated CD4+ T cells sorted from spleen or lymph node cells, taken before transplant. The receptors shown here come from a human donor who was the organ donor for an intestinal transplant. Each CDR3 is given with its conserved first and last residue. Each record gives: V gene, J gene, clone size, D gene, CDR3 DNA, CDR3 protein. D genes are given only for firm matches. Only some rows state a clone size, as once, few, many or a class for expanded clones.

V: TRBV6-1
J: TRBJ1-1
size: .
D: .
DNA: TGTGCCAGCAGTTATGACAGGAACACTGAAGCTTTCTTT
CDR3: CASSYDRNTEAFF

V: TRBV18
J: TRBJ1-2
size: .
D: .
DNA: TGTGCCAGCTCACGACAGGCTGGGTTTTATGGCTACACCTTC
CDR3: CASSRQAGFYGYTF

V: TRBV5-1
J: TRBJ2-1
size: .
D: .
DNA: TGCGCCAGCAGCATCCGGACCGGGCTCGATGAGCAGTTCTTC
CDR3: CASSIRTGLDEQFF

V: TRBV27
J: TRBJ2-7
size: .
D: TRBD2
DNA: TGTGCCAGCAGTCCACCTGGGAGACTAGCGGGAGGCTACGAGCAGTACTTC
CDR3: CASSPPGRLAGGYEQYF

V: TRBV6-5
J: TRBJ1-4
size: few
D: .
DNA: TGTGCCAGCAGTTATGGAGGGACTGGTGAAAAACTGTTTTTT
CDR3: CASSYGGTGEKLFF

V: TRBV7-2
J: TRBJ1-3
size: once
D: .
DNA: TGTGCCAGCAGCTTCTTGAGAAACACCATATATTTT
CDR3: CASSFLRNTIYF

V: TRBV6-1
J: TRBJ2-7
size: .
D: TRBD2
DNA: TGTGCCAGCAGGGTAATTAGTAGCGGGGCCTACGAGCAGTACTTC
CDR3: CASRVISSGAYEQYF

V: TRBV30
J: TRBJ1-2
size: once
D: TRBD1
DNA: TGTGCCTGGAAGGGACAGGGAGGGGATGGCTACACCTTC
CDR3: CAWKGQGGDGYTF

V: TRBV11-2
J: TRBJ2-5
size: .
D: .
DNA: TGTGCCAGCAGCCTATCTTTTGGGGGTGAAGAGACCCAGTACTTC
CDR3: CASSLSFGGEETQYF

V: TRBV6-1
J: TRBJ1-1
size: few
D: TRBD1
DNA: TGTGCCAGCAGTGAAGCCGGGACAGGGGTCGAGGCTTTCTTT
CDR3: CASSEAGTGVEAFF

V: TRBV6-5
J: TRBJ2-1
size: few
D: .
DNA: TGTGCCAGCCGAACGGGGGTTACCTACAATGAGCAGTTCTTC
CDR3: CASRTGVTYNEQFF

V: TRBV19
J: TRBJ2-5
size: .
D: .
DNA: TGTGCCAGTAGTATGATGGGCACCCAGTACTTC
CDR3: CASSMMGTQYF

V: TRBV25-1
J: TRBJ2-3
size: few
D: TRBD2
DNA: TGTGCCAGCAGTGACCCCGGGAGGACGGGCACAGATACGCAGTATTTT
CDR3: CASSDPGRTGTDTQYF

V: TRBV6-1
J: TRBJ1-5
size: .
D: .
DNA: TGTGCCAGCAGTGAAGGGGGACATAGCAATCAGCCCCAGCATTTT
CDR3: CASSEGGHSNQPQHF

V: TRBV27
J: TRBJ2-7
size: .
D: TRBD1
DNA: TGTGCCAGCAGTCCGTATCAGGGGGCGGCGAGCGAGCAGTACTTC
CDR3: CASSPYQGAASEQYF

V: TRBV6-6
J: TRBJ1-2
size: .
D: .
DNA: TGTGCCAGCAGTTCCCCGGGGAGCTACACCTTC
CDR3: CASSSPGSYTF

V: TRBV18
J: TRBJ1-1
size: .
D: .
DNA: TGTGCCAGCTCACTCAGTCAGGGCTCGAACACTGAAGCTTTCTTT
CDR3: CASSLSQGSNTEAFF

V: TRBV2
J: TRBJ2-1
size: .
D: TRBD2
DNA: TGTGCCAGCGCTACTACAAGGAGGGGACTAGACGGCAATGAGCAGTTCTTC
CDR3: CASATTRRGLDGNEQFF

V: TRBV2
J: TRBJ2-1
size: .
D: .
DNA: TGTGCCAGCAGGGGGAACTACCCCTACAATGAGCAGTTCTTC
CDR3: CASRGNYPYNEQFF

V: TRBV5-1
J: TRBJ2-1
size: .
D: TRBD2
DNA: TGCGCCAGCAGCTTGAGGGGAGGGTACAATGAGCAGTTCTTC
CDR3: CASSLRGGYNEQFF

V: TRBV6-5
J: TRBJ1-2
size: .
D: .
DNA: TGTGCCAGCAGTCGGGGCTTGTCAACTAAGAGCTACACCTTC
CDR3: CASSRGLSTKSYTF

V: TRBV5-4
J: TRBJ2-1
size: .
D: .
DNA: TGTGCCAGCAGCTTGGATATTAGCGGCTCCTACAATGAGCAGTTCTTC
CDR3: CASSLDISGSYNEQFF

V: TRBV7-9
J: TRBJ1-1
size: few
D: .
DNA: TGTGCCAGCAGCTTATGGGGGGGATCCGACACTGAAGCTTTCTTT
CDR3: CASSLWGGSDTEAFF